The text below deals with one TCR beta chain. The data originate from a study of cytomegalovirus exposure and HLA in healthy donors. This PCR relied on a set of 60 Vbeta primers and 13 Jbeta primers. The table came from immunoSEQ multiplex PCR; TCRdb's copy has only in-frame clones and leaves some out. The data show tens of thousands of clones, with around 81% seen just once and 4.5% to 7% held by the top ten. V lost 6 bases and J lost 9, with 9 bases in between. CDR1 is LNHDA and CDR2 is SQIVND in the germline V gene (reference sequence). The CDR3 runs 12 residues. The specimen sequenced was PBMCs. The rearrangement joins TRBV19 to TRBJ1-6; D unclear. This sequence was found in a male donor in good health and CMV-seropositive. The CDR3 bases are TGTGCCAGTAGGCTCGGGGTTTCACCCCTCCACTTT. This translates into CASRLGVSPLHF.